Below, 26 T cell receptor beta chains from the same sample are listed, as sequenced in a study of OX40 agonist ivuxolimab in advanced cancers. The method was immunoSEQ multiplex PCR; TCRdb's version includes in-frame clones alone and lacks a portion of them. The profile shows roughly 98,000 clones, roughly 80% of them singletons. Sequencing used CD4+ or CD8+ T cells sorted from blood, obtained in a trial of the OX40 agonist ivuxolimab. The receptor source for this set is an adult with an advanced solid tumor such as melanoma, head and neck, liver or kidney cancer.

This sequence joins TRBV7-9 and TRBJ2-1; D gene ambiguous. This CDR3 comprises 14 residues. With 3 bases removed from V and 8 bases from J, the gap between germline ends came to 14 bases. The V gene's germline CDR1 is SEHNR and CDR2 FQNEAQ (reference sequence). The CDR3 is CASSFSSVADEQFF. In DNA, the CDR3 is TGTGCCAGCAGCTTCAGTAGTGTAGCCGATGAGCAGTTCTTC. Looking up the rest from reference TRBV7-9 and TRBJ2-1 gives the full variable domain: DTGVSQNPRHKITKRGQNVTFRCDPISEHNRLYWYRQTLGQGPEFLTYFQNEAQLEKSRLLSDRFSAERPKGSFSTLEIQRTEQGDSAMYLCASSFSSVADEQFFGPGTRLTVL.

The rearrangement links TRBV28 to TRBJ2-3; D not certain. This CDR3 is built from 16 residues. Trimming took 4 bases from V and 0 from J, leaving 14 bases between them. CDR1 and CDR2 from the germline V gene are MDHEN and SYDVKM. The CDR3 bases are TGTGCCAGCAGTTCCTCGACTGCTTTGAGCACAGATACGCAGTATTTT. Its protein product is CASSSSTALSTDTQYF.

This clone was observed a few times. The V and J genes are TRBV19 and TRBJ1-1; no reliable D call. This CDR3 contains 14 residues. Germline CDR1 is LNHDA and CDR2 is SQIVND (reference sequence). The germline V and J ends were trimmed by 3 bases and 7 bases, with 15 bases remaining between them. The CDR3 loop is CASSMALTDGEAFF. For the CDR3, the DNA is TGTGCCAGTAGTATGGCCCTAACGGACGGTGAAGCTTTCTTT.

The chain has TRBV2 and TRBJ2-3; D possibly matches TRBD1 or TRBD2 (5 bases each). The V gene lost 8 bases and the J gene lost 3 bases, with 12 bases spanning the gap. The CDR3 covers 13 residues. The germline V gene encodes CDR1 SNHLY and CDR2 FYNNEI. CDR3 loop: CASLKGRTDTQYF. DNA for the CDR3: TGTGCCAGCCTTAAGGGGAGAACAGATACGCAGTATTTT.

In this sample, this clone turned up once. The J gene is TRBJ2-2, the V gene TRBV18; 8 nucleotides line up with TRBD1. Germline lookup yields CDR1 KGHSH and CDR2 LQKENI. This CDR3 is 16 amino acids long. Trimming removed 3 bases from V and 1 base from J; junction bases left unmatched: 4. The DNA of the CDR3 is TGTGCCAGCTCACCCCCCGGGACAGGGAACACCGGGGAGCTGTTTTTT. The encoded protein is CASSPPGTGNTGELFF.

This chain uses TRBV28 with TRBJ2-5; D may match TRBD1 or TRBD2 (5 bases each). This CDR3 region has 16 residues. The V and J ends lost 6 bases and 1 base respectively, with 18 bases between them. Germline lookup yields CDR1 MDHEN and CDR2 SYDVKM. The CDR3 coding sequence is TGTGCCAGCAGGGAACCGGGACGGGGATCCCAAGAGACCCAGTACTTC. The encoded protein is CASREPGRGSQETQYF.

The V call is TRBV7-9, the J call TRBJ1-3, with no clear D. CDR1 is SEHNR and CDR2 is FQNEAQ in the germline V gene (reference sequence). This CDR3 spans 15 amino acids. V shed 1 base and J shed 3 bases, with 10 bases lying between them. CDR3 in amino acids: CASSLVSGFGNTIYF. The DNA of the CDR3 is TGTGCCAGCAGCTTAGTTTCGGGGTTTGGAAACACCATATATTTT.

The chain recombines TRBV5-1 with TRBJ2-3; D gene unclear. V lost 2 bases and J lost 0, with 7 bases in between. This CDR3 spans 14 amino acids. CDR1 is SGHRS, CDR2 YFSETQ, per germline. The CDR3 DNA follows: TGCGCCAGCAGCTTACAACCTAGCACAGATACGCAGTATTTT. Translating it yields CASSLQPSTDTQYF.

This chain connects TRBV6-5 to TRBJ2-2; the match to TRBD1 covers 8 bases. Losses at the gene ends were 4 bases for V and 3 bases for J; bases not matched to a gene: 7. The CDR3 is 16 amino acids. Germline V CDR1 and CDR2: MNHEY, SVGAGI. For the CDR3, the DNA is TGTGCCAGCAGTTGGGACACAGGGGGGTACACCGGGGAGCTGTTTTTT. This encodes CASSWDTGGYTGELFF.

The gene calls are TRBV28 and TRBJ2-1, with 7 bases identical to TRBD2. The CDR3 is made up of 15 amino acids. The trim removed 7 bases at V and 5 bases at J, leaving 11 bases unmatched. Germline V gene lookup returns CDR1 MDHEN and CDR2 SYDVKM. CDR3 sequence (DNA): TGTGCCAGCACAGGCTCTAGCGGACTAGACAATGAGCAGTTCTTC. Translation gives CASTGSSGLDNEQFF.

The chain has TRBV11-2 and TRBJ2-3; D not resolved. The CDR3 totals 12 residues. In germline, CDR1 is SGHAT, CDR2 FQNNGV. V shed 4 bases and J shed 6 bases, with 8 bases lying between them. The CDR3 region is CASSSHPDTQYF. CDR3 nucleotides: TGTGCCAGCAGCTCCCACCCTGATACGCAGTATTTT.

The chain recombines TRBV19 with TRBJ1-3; TRBD1 matches at 8 bases. V was pared by 9 bases and J by 0 bases, with 7 bases of the junction left unmatched. The germline gives CDR1 LNHDA, CDR2 SQIVND (reference sequence). The CDR3 sequence is 15 residues long. CDR3 in amino acids: CASGQGRGSGNTIYF. The CDR3 region has the DNA TGTGCCAGCGGACAGGGAAGGGGCTCTGGAAACACCATATATTTT.

V usage is TRBV5-1 and J usage is TRBJ2-5; D is uncertain. The CDR3 consists of 13 residues. V lost 1 base and J 5 bases, leaving 9 bases between the germline ends. Germline V gives CDR1 SGHRS, CDR2 YFSETQ. The CDR3 DNA reads as TGCGCCAGCAGCTTGTCGGTTGCGGAGACCCAGTACTTC. It yields the protein CASSLSVAETQYF.

This chain joins TRBV6-1 and TRBJ1-1; possible D gene TRBD1, 6 bases. The V gene's germline CDR1 is MNHNS and CDR2 SASEGT. The CDR3 is made up of 15 amino acids. V gave up 5 bases and J gave up 0 bases, with 13 bases separating them. CDR3 amino acids: CASSPRGLLNTEAFF. The CDR3 DNA reads TGTGCCAGCAGTCCCCGGGGGCTACTGAACACTGAAGCTTTCTTT.

V and J are TRBV7-2 and TRBJ1-5, with a tentative D call TRBD1 (5 bases). CDR1 SGHTA and CDR2 FQGNSA come from the germline V gene. The CDR3 runs to 14 residues. Trimming took 5 bases from V and 3 from J, leaving 11 bases between them. DNA for the CDR3: TGTGCCAGCAGCCCAGGGACCGTCAATCAGCCCCAGCATTTT. Translation: CASSPGTVNQPQHF.

The chain combines TRBV28 with TRBJ2-7; D perhaps matches TRBD2 (5 bases). The V and J ends lost 3 bases and 6 bases respectively, with 9 bases between them. The CDR3 loop spans 12 amino acids. Germline CDR1 and CDR2: MDHEN and SYDVKM. CDR3 sequence: CASSFAEGEQYF. The CDR3 DNA sequence: TGTGCCAGCAGTTTCGCAGAGGGCGAGCAGTACTTC.

The chain recombines TRBV7-9 with TRBJ2-3; D is perhaps TRBD2 (6 bases). This CDR3 is 14 amino acids long. The germline gives CDR1 SEHNR, CDR2 FQNEAQ (reference sequence). The V end lost 5 bases, the J end lost 4 bases, and 13 bases lay between the germline ends. The chain's CDR3 is CASSPRDFADTQYF. The CDR3 coding sequence is TGTGCCAGCAGCCCCCGGGACTTCGCAGATACGCAGTATTTT.

This clone was recorded a few times. The chain couples TRBV30 to TRBJ1-5, with D perhaps matching TRBD1 (5 bases). The CDR3 is 13 amino acids. Per germline, CDR1 GTSNPN and CDR2 SVGIG (reference sequence). Trimming removed 4 bases from V and 3 bases from J, with 10 bases in between. The CDR3 sequence is CAWTRDFNQPQHF. The CDR3 bases are TGTGCCTGGACCAGGGACTTCAATCAGCCCCAGCATTTT.

V gene TRBV5-6 combines with J gene TRBJ2-1; D may match TRBD1 or TRBD2 (5 bases each). The CDR3 is 15 amino acids. Trimming removed 6 bases from V and 8 bases from J, with 21 bases in between. Per the germline V gene, CDR1 is SGHDT and CDR2 is YYEEEE. The chain's CDR3 is CASTLPTGVGDEQFF. The CDR3 DNA follows: TGTGCCAGCACCCTGCCCACTGGCGTGGGGGATGAGCAGTTCTTC.

This chain connects TRBV28 to TRBJ1-5; D remains unclear. CDR3 length: 12 amino acids. Trimming pared 3 bases from V and 9 bases from J, leaving 9 bases between. Germline CDR1 MDHEN, CDR2 SYDVKM. Here the CDR3 reads CASSFGDRPQHF. CDR3 nucleotide sequence: TGTGCCAGCAGTTTCGGGGATCGGCCCCAGCATTTT.

This clone was recorded once. The chain recombines TRBV7-2 with TRBJ2-5; unclear D gene. CDR3 length: 14 amino acids. V dropped 8 bases and J dropped 3 bases, with 16 bases sitting between them. Germline-derived CDR1 and CDR2 are SGHTA and FQGNSA. CDR3 sequence: CASARLGQEETQYF. Here the CDR3 DNA reads TGTGCCAGCGCCCGGCTAGGCCAGGAAGAGACCCAGTACTTC.

J is TRBJ2-1 and V is TRBV15, with TRBD2 identical over 8 bases. The CDR3 is 16 amino acids. Trimming took 3 bases from V and 8 from J; bases not matched to a gene: 12. The germline V gene has CDR1 LNHNV and CDR2 YYDKDF (reference sequence). CDR3: CATSRMTSVIWDEQFF. The CDR3 DNA sequence: TGTGCCACCAGCAGGATGACTAGCGTGATTTGGGATGAGCAGTTCTTC.

The rearrangement uses TRBV5-5 and TRBJ2-7, with 9 bases matching TRBD1. The CDR3 runs to 15 residues. Trimming took 4 bases from V and 5 from J; bases not matched to a gene: 10. Germline-derived CDR1 and CDR2 are SGHKS and YYEKEE (reference sequence). The chain's CDR3 is CASSAIQGAINEQYF. CDR3 coding DNA: TGTGCCAGCAGCGCGATACAGGGGGCCATTAACGAGCAGTACTTC.

V and J are TRBV7-2 and TRBJ1-2; 8 bases line up with TRBD1. Trimming removed 6 bases from V and 8 bases from J; junction bases left unmatched: 5. The CDR3 is 12 amino acids. Germline CDR1 reads SGHTA; CDR2 reads FQGNSA. The CDR3 here is CASSWTGTGYTF. CDR3 nucleotide sequence: TGTGCCAGCAGTTGGACAGGGACCGGCTACACCTTC.

The chain has TRBV28 and TRBJ1-6, with unresolved D. CDR1 and CDR2 from the germline V gene are MDHEN and SYDVKM. CDR3 size: 13 residues. V shed 7 bases and J shed 8 bases, with 12 bases lying between them. The CDR3 nucleotides are TGTGCCAGCATTACGGGAACCGATTCACCCCTCCACTTT. Its protein is CASITGTDSPLHF.

V is TRBV9 and J is TRBJ2-5; 12 bases agree with TRBD1. The closer fit of TRBJ2-7 to the DNA end suggests the J call may be wrong. Germline loops: CDR1 SGDLS, CDR2 YYNGEE. CDR3 length: 15 residues. The CDR3 DNA sequence: TGTGCCAGCAGCGCCTCCGGGACAGGGGGCGACGAGCAGTACTTC. Translated, it gives CASSASGTGGDEQYF.